The 29 T cell receptor beta chains listed next were all sequenced from one sample in a study of shared clonotypes between healthy human individuals. Sequenced by immunoSEQ multiplex PCR; TCRdb stores in-frame clones only, minus some. The sample comprises 2 million to 2.5 million clones, approximately 94% of which are singletons, and about 0.13% rests with the top ten. Sequencing input: naive CD4+ T cells sorted from blood. Sample subset: CD45RA+ positively selected. These TCRs come from a man between 18 and 29 years old in good health.

The V and J genes are TRBV5-1 and TRBJ2-1; 13 bases are a match to TRBD2. V lost 4 bases, J lost 5 bases, and 9 bases stayed unmatched. Per germline, CDR1 SGHRS and CDR2 YFSETQ. The CDR3 spans 17 residues. CDR3 loop: CASSRLAGGLGHNEQFF. The CDR3 coding sequence is TGCGCCAGCAGCCGACTAGCGGGGGGCCTAGGCCACAATGAGCAGTTCTTC. Together with reference TRBV5-1 and TRBJ2-1, the CDR3 gives the full variable domain: KAGVTQTPRYLIKTRGQQVTLSCSPISGHRSVSWYQQTPGQGLQFLFEYFSETQRNKGNFPGRFSGRQFSNSRSEMNVSTLELGDSALYLCASSRLAGGLGHNEQFFGPGTRLTVL.

The chain has TRBV6-5 and TRBJ1-5; 7 bases fit TRBD1. The length of the CDR3 is 15 residues. Looked up from germline, CDR1 is MNHEY and CDR2 is SVGAGI. Unmatched junction bases numbered 8, after V lost 5 bases and J lost 4 bases. Here the CDR3 DNA reads TGTGCCAGCAGTGTGAGTGGGACAGAGAATCAGCCCCAGCATTTT. Its protein is CASSVSGTENQPQHF.

This clone was seen only once. The chain uses TRBV5-1 and TRBJ1-3; 9 bases are a match to TRBD1. The CDR3 has 16 residues. The V gene's germline CDR1 is SGHRS and CDR2 YFSETQ. V was clipped by 3 bases and J by 3 bases; unmatched bases: 7. CDR3 loop: CASSSGTGRSGNTIYF. CDR3 bases: TGCGCCAGCAGCTCAGGGACAGGGCGAAGTGGAAACACCATATATTTT.

This clone was counted a single time. Other nucleotide sequences from this sample produce the same CDR3. The rearrangement links TRBV11-2 to TRBJ2-7; D unresolved. This CDR3 is built from 12 residues. Trimming took off 3 bases at V and 4 bases at J, with 7 bases between the two ends. The V gene's germline CDR1 is SGHAT and CDR2 FQNNGV. The CDR3 spells CASSFRDYEQYF. In DNA, the CDR3 is TGTGCCAGCAGCTTTAGGGATTACGAGCAGTACTTC.

This chain links TRBV18 with TRBJ2-7; TRBD2 is a possible D gene (6 bases). The V end lost 5 bases, the J end lost 7 bases, and 15 bases lay between the germline ends. Germline lookup yields CDR1 KGHSH and CDR2 LQKENI. The CDR3 has 13 residues. The CDR3 DNA sequence: TGTGCCAGCTCAGGGGGACTGGTCGGTGAGCAGTACTTC. This gives the protein CASSGGLVGEQYF.

This rearrangement joins TRBV1 to TRBJ2-7; TRBD1 is the table's D call, not checked against the DNA. TRBV1 is noted as a pseudogene. This CDR3 is built from 14 residues. As DNA, the CDR3 is TGCACCAGCAGCCAAGACGCCAGGGTCTACGAGCAGTACTTC. Translation: CTSSQDARVYEQYF.

This clone has only a few counts. The chain links TRBV2 to TRBJ2-1, with D perhaps TRBD2 (6 bases). Per the germline V gene, CDR1 is SNHLY and CDR2 is FYNNEI. V shed 7 bases and J shed 10 bases, with 17 bases lying between them. The CDR3 covers 13 residues. The CDR3 DNA reads TGTGCCAGCACCGGGACTGGGCAAGGGGAGCAGTTCTTC. Its translation: CASTGTGQGEQFF.

This clone was seen only once. This chain joins TRBV2 and TRBJ2-1, with 13 positions matching TRBD2. Germline trimming cut 2 bases from V and 9 bases from J; bases unmatched to any gene: 10. Germline V lookup: CDR1 SNHLY, CDR2 FYNNEI. The CDR3 extends over 17 amino acids. CDR3: CASSEPLLAGGPCEQFF. The CDR3 region has the DNA TGTGCCAGCAGTGAACCACTACTAGCGGGAGGGCCCTGTGAGCAGTTCTTC.

The V gene is TRBV2, the J gene TRBJ2-7, with 10 bases identical to TRBD2. After removal of 6 bases from V and 6 bases from J, the junction contained 8 bases not matched to a gene. The CDR3 is 14 residues long. From germline, CDR1 is SNHLY and CDR2 FYNNEI. The chain's CDR3 is CASRAGTSVSEQYF. The CDR3 DNA follows: TGTGCCAGCAGAGCCGGGACTAGCGTATCCGAGCAGTACTTC.

In its sample, this clone was seen once. This sequence joins TRBV5-1 and TRBJ2-2; 8 bases are shared with TRBD1. The J segment lost 1 base and the V segment lost 5 bases, leaving 7 bases of the junction unmatched. The CDR3 has 16 residues. The germline V gene encodes CDR1 SGHRS and CDR2 YFSETQ. The CDR3 sequence is CASRPPGTGNTGELFF. The CDR3 nucleotides read TGCGCCAGCAGACCCCCCGGGACAGGGAACACCGGGGAGCTGTTTTTT. The full variable domain, its missing parts supplied by reference TRBV5-1 and TRBJ2-2, is KAGVTQTPRYLIKTRGQQVTLSCSPISGHRSVSWYQQTPGQGLQFLFEYFSETQRNKGNFPGRFSGRQFSNSRSEMNVSTLELGDSALYLCASRPPGTGNTGELFFGEGSRLTVL.

This chain links TRBV16 with TRBJ1-2, with D perhaps TRBD1 (5 bases). Germline CDR1 KGHSY, CDR2 FQNENV. The CDR3 consists of 13 residues. Trimming stripped 4 bases from V and 5 bases from J, with 11 bases between. CDR3 nucleotide sequence: TGTGCCAGCAGCCTGAGACAGAAGTATGGCTACACCTTC. This sequence encodes CASSLRQKYGYTF.

The gene calls are TRBV18 and TRBJ2-5; D possibly uses TRBD1 or TRBD2 (5 bases each). The V gene lost 3 bases and the J gene lost 5 bases, with 19 bases spanning the gap. Germline V gene data show CDR1 as KGHSH and CDR2 as LQKENI. This CDR3 has 16 residues. The CDR3 sequence is CASSPGFQIEGETQYF. The CDR3 DNA reads as TGTGCCAGCTCACCCGGGTTTCAAATCGAGGGGGAGACCCAGTACTTC.

This chain links TRBV28 with TRBJ1-2; no definite D call. V was pared by 6 bases and J by 1 base, with 12 bases between. The CDR3 sequence is 14 residues long. The germline V gene encodes CDR1 MDHEN and CDR2 SYDVKM. In DNA, the CDR3 is TGTGCCAGCAGGGGAAAGTGGATTAACTATGGCTACACCTTC. This gives the protein CASRGKWINYGYTF.

The CDR3 reads CASSLFGLALNEQFF. In DNA form, the CDR3 reads TGTGCCAGCAGCCTTTTTGGACTAGCCCTCAATGAGCAGTTCTTC. V gene TRBV7-2 combines with J gene TRBJ2-1; 8 nucleotides align to TRBD2. Germline V CDR1 and CDR2: SGHTA, FQGNSA. J was trimmed by 6 bases and V by 5 bases; bases with no gene match: 9. The CDR3 loop spans 15 amino acids. Together with reference TRBV7-2 and TRBJ2-1, the CDR3 gives the full variable domain: GAGVSQSPSNKVTEKGKDVELRCDPISGHTALYWYRQSLGQGLEFLIYFQGNSAPDKSGLPSDRFSAERTGGSVSTLTIQRTQQEDSAVYLCASSLFGLALNEQFFGPGTRLTVL.

The rearrangement uses TRBV30 and TRBJ1-5; 11 bases agree with TRBD1. With V trimmed by 5 bases and J by 2 bases, 2 bases remained unmatched. There are 14 residues in the CDR3. Germline CDR1 GTSNPN, CDR2 SVGIG (reference sequence). The CDR3 reads CAWGQGARNQPQHF. The CDR3 DNA reads TGTGCCTGGGGACAGGGGGCTCGCAATCAGCCCCAGCATTTT.

The rearrangement links TRBV9 to TRBJ1-1, with 7 bases identical to TRBD1. V shed 0 bases and J 6 bases; nucleotides not matched to a gene: 5. From germline, CDR1 is SGDLS and CDR2 YYNGEE. This CDR3 has 14 amino acids. CDR3 region: CASSVVEGAAEAFF. CDR3 bases: TGTGCCAGCAGCGTAGTAGAGGGGGCTGCTGAAGCTTTCTTT.

The rearrangement joins TRBV10-1 to TRBJ2-7; TRBD1 matches 8 bases. V lost 7 bases to trimming and J lost 3 bases; unmatched junction nucleotides: 11. Germline CDR1 is WNHNN and CDR2 is SYGVQD (reference sequence). This CDR3 has 15 residues. The CDR3: CASTSDRDSFYEQYF. CDR3 nucleotides: TGCGCCAGCACTTCGGACAGGGATTCTTTCTACGAGCAGTACTTC.

This rearrangement joins TRBV1 to TRBJ2-3; the listed D gene, TRBD2, was not tested against the DNA. TRBV1 is designated a pseudogene. The CDR3 covers 16 residues. The chain's CDR3 is CTSSLRGEPRTDTQYF. Written as DNA, the CDR3 is TGCACCAGCAGCCTCCGGGGGGAACCTCGCACAGATACGCAGTATTTT.

The V gene is TRBV7-2, the J gene TRBJ1-5; 9 bases match TRBD1. The V segment lost 5 bases and the J segment 1 base; nucleotides outside the gene matches: 3. Germline CDR1 and CDR2: SGHTA and FQGNSA. There are 15 residues in the CDR3. The chain's CDR3 is CASSKGQGSNQPQHF. DNA of the CDR3: TGTGCCAGCAGCAAGGGACAGGGCAGCAATCAGCCCCAGCATTTT.

The V and J genes are TRBV6-5 and TRBJ1-5; D is uncertain. Trimming removed 4 bases from V and 2 bases from J, with 15 bases in between. The length of the CDR3 is 16 residues. The germline V gene has CDR1 MNHEY and CDR2 SVGAGI. The DNA of the CDR3 is TGTGCCAGCAGTTCAACCGGGAGGAATGGCAATCAGCCCCAGCATTTT. Translated, it gives CASSSTGRNGNQPQHF.

The chain combines TRBV5-4 with TRBJ2-7, with TRBD2 matching over 9 bases. Germline V gene data show CDR1 as SGHNT and CDR2 as YYREEE (reference sequence). The V segment lost 4 bases and the J segment 0 bases; nucleotides outside the gene matches: 14. The CDR3 totals 18 residues. As DNA, the CDR3 is TGTGCCAGCAGCCCGGGGACTAGCCTCTCCTATAGCTCCTACGAGCAGTACTTC. Protein sequence: CASSPGTSLSYSSYEQYF. Full variable domain (rest looked up from reference TRBV5-4 and TRBJ2-7): ETGVTQSPTHLIKTRGQQVTLRCSSQSGHNTVSWYQQALGQGPQFIFQYYREEENGRGNFPPRFSGLQFPNYSSELNVNALELDDSALYLCASSPGTSLSYSSYEQYFGPGTRLTVT.

CDR3 in amino acids: CASSQDNPGIETQYF. The CDR3 coding sequence is TGCGCCAGCAGCCAAGATAACCCGGGGATTGAGACCCAGTACTTC. The V gene is TRBV4-1, the J gene TRBJ2-5; possibly TRBD2 for D (5 bases). The CDR3 is 15 amino acids. Germline assignment: CDR1 MGHRA and CDR2 YSYEKL. V was cut by 0 bases and J by 5 bases, with 13 bases left in between.

In the case of this clone: This specimen includes other DNA sequences encoding the same CDR3. The chain has TRBV5-1 and TRBJ2-7, with 8 nucleotides matching TRBD1. V was clipped by 4 bases and J by 2 bases; unmatched bases: 2. The length of the CDR3 is 13 residues. Germline V CDR1 and CDR2: SGHRS, YFSETQ. CDR3 bases: TGCGCCAGCAGCCCACAGGGGGCCTACGAGCAGTACTTC. This translates into CASSPQGAYEQYF.

The V call is TRBV30, the J call TRBJ1-2; D gene ambiguous. V shed 2 bases and J shed 0 bases, with 4 bases lying between them. From germline, CDR1 is GTSNPN and CDR2 SVGIG (reference sequence). The CDR3 totals 12 residues. CDR3 protein: CAWSKTNYGYTF. Written as DNA, the CDR3 is TGTGCCTGGAGTAAGACTAACTATGGCTACACCTTC.

This clone was detected only once. The chain couples TRBV5-1 to TRBJ1-5; perhaps TRBD1 as D (5 bases). The germline V gene encodes CDR1 SGHRS and CDR2 YFSETQ. This CDR3 has 14 residues. V lost 0 bases and J 3 bases, leaving 7 bases between the germline ends. The CDR3 loop reads CASSLGDPNQPQHF. CDR3 nucleotides: TGCGCCAGCAGCTTGGGGGACCCCAATCAGCCCCAGCATTTT.

This clone was found once. DNA of the CDR3: TGCAGCGTCGGAGGGGGCAGGATGAACACTGAAGCTTTCTTT. This codes for CSVGGGRMNTEAFF. The genes are TRBV29-1 and TRBJ1-1; 7 positions agree with TRBD1. Germline V gene sequence: CDR1 SQVTM, CDR2 ANQGSEA. This CDR3 spans 14 amino acids. The J segment lost 0 bases and the V segment lost 6 bases, leaving 7 bases of the junction unmatched.

The CDR3: CASSPSNSNQPQHF. In DNA form, the CDR3 reads TGTGCCAGCAGCCCGTCTAATAGCAATCAGCCCCAGCATTTT. This sequence joins TRBV14 and TRBJ1-5; no clear D gene. Germline V gives CDR1 SGHDN, CDR2 FVKESK. Trimming left V 4 bases short and J 0 bases short, with 7 bases between. The CDR3 has 14 amino acids.

Turning to this clone: The same CDR3 also results from other DNA sequences found in this sample. The rearrangement links TRBV28 to TRBJ1-2; no clear D. Germline assignment: CDR1 MDHEN and CDR2 SYDVKM. The CDR3 totals 13 residues. The V end lost 3 bases, the J end lost 4 bases, and 9 bases lay between the germline ends. The CDR3 loop reads CASSLSGVYGYTF. CDR3 in DNA: TGTGCCAGCAGTTTGTCCGGGGTCTATGGCTACACCTTC.

This clone occurred once. The chain employs TRBV2 and TRBJ1-2; no clear D. Germline V gene lookup returns CDR1 SNHLY and CDR2 FYNNEI. The CDR3 has 13 amino acids. The V end was cut by 1 base, the J end by 8 bases, with 11 bases between. This CDR3 reads CASSEVRVWGYTF. The DNA for the CDR3 is TGTGCCAGCAGTGAAGTTAGGGTTTGGGGCTACACCTTC.